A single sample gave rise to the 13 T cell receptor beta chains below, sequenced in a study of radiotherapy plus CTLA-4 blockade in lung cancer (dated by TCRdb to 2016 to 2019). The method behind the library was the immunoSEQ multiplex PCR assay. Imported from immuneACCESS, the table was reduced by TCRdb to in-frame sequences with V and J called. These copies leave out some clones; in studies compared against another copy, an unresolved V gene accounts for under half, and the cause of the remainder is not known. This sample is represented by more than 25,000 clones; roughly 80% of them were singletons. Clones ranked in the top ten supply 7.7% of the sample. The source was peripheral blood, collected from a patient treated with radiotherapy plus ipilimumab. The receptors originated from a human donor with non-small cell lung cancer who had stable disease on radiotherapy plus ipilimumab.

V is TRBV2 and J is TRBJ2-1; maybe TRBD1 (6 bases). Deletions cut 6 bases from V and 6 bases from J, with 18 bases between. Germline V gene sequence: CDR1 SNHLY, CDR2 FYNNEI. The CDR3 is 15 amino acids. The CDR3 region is CASRNRDTGINEQFF. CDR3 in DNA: TGTGCCAGCAGGAACAGGGATACGGGAATCAATGAGCAGTTCTTC.

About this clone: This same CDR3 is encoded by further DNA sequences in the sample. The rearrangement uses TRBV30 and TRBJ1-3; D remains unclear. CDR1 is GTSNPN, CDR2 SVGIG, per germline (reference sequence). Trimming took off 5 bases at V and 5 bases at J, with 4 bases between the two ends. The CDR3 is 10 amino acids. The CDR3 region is CAWSRNTIYF. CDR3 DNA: TGTGCCTGGTCCCGAAACACCATATATTTT.

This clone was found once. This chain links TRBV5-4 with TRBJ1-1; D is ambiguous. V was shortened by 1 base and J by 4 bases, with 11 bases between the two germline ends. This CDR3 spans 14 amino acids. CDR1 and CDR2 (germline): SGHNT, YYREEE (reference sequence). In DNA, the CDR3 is TGTGCCAGCAGCTTGTCTGGGGATGGCACTGAAGCTTTCTTT. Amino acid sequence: CASSLSGDGTEAFF.

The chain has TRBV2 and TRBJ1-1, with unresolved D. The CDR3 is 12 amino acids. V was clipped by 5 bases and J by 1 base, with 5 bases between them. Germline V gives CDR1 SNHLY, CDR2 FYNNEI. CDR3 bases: TGTGCCAGCAGTTGGGAGAACACTGAAGCTTTCTTT. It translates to CASSWENTEAFF.

DNA of the CDR3: TGTGCCAGCAGCCCCAGTGTGGCTGAAGCTTTCTTT. This encodes CASSPSVAEAFF. The J gene is TRBJ1-1, the V gene TRBV7-2, with D unresolved. Germline CDR1 SGHTA, CDR2 FQGNSA. The CDR3 consists of 12 residues. V was pared by 5 bases and J by 6 bases, with 10 bases between.

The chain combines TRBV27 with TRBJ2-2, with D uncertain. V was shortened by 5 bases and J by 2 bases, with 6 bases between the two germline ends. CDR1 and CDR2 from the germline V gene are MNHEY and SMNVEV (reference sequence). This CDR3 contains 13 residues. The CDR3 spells CASSLLNTGELFF. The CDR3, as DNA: TGTGCCAGCAGTCTATTAAACACCGGGGAGCTGTTTTTT.

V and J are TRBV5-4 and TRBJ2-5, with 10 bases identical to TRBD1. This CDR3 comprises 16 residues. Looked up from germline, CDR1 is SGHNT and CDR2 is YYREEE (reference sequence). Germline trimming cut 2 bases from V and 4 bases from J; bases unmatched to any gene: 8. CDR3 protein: CASSFFSGQGSETQYF. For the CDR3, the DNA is TGTGCCAGCAGCTTTTTTTCGGGACAGGGGTCAGAGACCCAGTACTTC.

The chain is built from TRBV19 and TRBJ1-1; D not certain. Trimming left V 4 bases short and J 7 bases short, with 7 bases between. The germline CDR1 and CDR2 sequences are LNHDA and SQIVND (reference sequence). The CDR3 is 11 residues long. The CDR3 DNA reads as TGTGCCAGTAGTAGCCGCGTTGAAGCTTTCTTT. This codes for CASSSRVEAFF.

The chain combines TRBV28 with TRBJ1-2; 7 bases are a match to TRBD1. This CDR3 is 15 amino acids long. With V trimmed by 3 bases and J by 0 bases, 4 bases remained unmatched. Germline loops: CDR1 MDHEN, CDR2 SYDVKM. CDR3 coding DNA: TGTGCCAGCAGTTTGGAGACAGGGACTAACTATGGCTACACCTTC. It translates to CASSLETGTNYGYTF.

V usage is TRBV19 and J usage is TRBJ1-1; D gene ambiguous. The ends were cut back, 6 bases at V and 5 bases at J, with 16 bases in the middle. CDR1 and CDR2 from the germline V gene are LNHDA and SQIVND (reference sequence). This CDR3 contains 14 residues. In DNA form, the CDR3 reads TGTGCCAGTAGGTCCTTGAAGGGAGAAACTGAAGCTTTCTTT. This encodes CASRSLKGETEAFF. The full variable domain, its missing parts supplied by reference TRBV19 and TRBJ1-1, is DGGITQSPKYLFRKEGQNVTLSCEQNLNHDAMYWYRQDPGQGLRLIYYSQIVNDFQKGDIAEGYSVSREKKESFPLTVTSAQKNPTAFYLCASRSLKGETEAFFGQGTRLTVV.

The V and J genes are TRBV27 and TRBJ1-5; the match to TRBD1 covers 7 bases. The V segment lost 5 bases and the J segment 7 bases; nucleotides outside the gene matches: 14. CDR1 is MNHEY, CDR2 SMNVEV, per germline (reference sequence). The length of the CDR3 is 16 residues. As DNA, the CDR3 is TGTGCCAGCAGTCCGCGACAGGGAGGAGCCCGGCAGCCCCAGCATTTT. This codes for CASSPRQGGARQPQHF.

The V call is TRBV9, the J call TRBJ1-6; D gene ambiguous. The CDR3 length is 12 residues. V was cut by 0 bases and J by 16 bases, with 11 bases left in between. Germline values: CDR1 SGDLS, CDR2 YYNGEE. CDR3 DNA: TGTGCCAGCAGCGTAGTGGGGAGGGAGCTCCACTTT. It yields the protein CASSVVGRELHF. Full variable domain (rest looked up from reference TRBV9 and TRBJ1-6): DSGVTQTPKHLITATGQRVTLRCSPRSGDLSVYWYQQSLDQGLQFLIQYYNGEERAKGNILERFSAQQFPDLHSELNLSSLELGDSALYFCASSVVGRELHFGNGTRLTVT.

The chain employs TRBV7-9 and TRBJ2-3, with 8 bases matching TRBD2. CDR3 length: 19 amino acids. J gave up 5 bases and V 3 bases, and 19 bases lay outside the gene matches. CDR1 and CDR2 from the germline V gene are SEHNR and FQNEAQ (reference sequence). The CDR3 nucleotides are TGTGCCAGCAGCTTTGGCTTTGCCGGGGGGGCCACGGTGGGAGATACGCAGTATTTT. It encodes CASSFGFAGGATVGDTQYF.